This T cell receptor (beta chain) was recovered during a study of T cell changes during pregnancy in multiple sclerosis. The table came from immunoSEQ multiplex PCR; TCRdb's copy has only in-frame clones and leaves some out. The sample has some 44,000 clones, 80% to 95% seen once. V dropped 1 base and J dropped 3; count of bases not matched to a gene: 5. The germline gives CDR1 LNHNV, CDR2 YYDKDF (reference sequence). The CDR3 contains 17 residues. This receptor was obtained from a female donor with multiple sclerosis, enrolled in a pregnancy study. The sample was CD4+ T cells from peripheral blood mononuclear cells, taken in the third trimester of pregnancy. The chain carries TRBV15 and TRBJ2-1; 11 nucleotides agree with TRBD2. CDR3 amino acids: CATSRVISGRGYNEQFF. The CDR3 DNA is TGTGCCACCAGCAGAGTGATTAGCGGGAGGGGCTACAATGAGCAGTTCTTC.